These 5 T cell receptor beta chains were sequenced from one sample in a study of T cell repertoires in cytomegalovirus infection. TCRdb re-derived calls from the reads in MiXCR, one entry per CDR3 protein. Altogether some 800,000 distinct CDR3 sequences are present, 25% to 35% being singletons, with the ten largest covering about an eighth. Antigen specificity for these receptors is unknown. The sample consisted of cultured CD8+ T cells from PBMCs, taken from culture after CMV antigen stimulation. Receptor source: a human donor in good health (CMV status not recorded). Some clones in this sample may be carry-over from other donors' samples.

The chain is built from TRBV18 and TRBJ2-5; no clear D gene. The V and J ends lost 2 bases and 1 base respectively, with 11 bases between them. This CDR3 has 15 residues. Germline lookup yields CDR1 KGHSH and CDR2 LQKENI. CDR3 sequence: CASSPKGWAQETQYF. The CDR3 DNA reads TGTGCCAGCTCACCAAAGGGATGGGCCCAAGAGACCCAGTACTTC.

Concerning this clonotype: Mismatch with germline at one junction end may stem from a read error. V usage is TRBV12-3 or TRBV12-4 and J usage is TRBJ2-6; possibly TRBD1 for D (5 bases). This CDR3 is 18 amino acids long. The CDR3 here is CACSLLGPFESGANVLTF. CDR3 DNA sequence: TGTGCCTGCAGTTTATTGGGGCCGTTCGAATCTGGGGCCAACGTCCTGACTTTC.

Many counts were recorded for this clonotype. The rearrangement uses TRBV6-1 and TRBJ2-3; no firm D call. The length of the CDR3 is 12 residues. Trimming pared 5 bases from V and 11 bases from J, leaving 14 bases between. The V gene's germline CDR1 is MNHNS and CDR2 SASEGT. The CDR3 nucleotides read TGTGCCAGCAGTTTAACGAAGGATGGGCAGTATTTT. It specifies CASSLTKDGQYF.

The genes are TRBV25-1 and TRBJ2-5; TRBD2 matches at 12 bases. The ends lost 5 bases at V and 5 bases at J; junction bases unmatched: 9. The length of the CDR3 is 16 residues. Germline assignment: CDR1 MGHDK and CDR2 SYGVNS. The CDR3 bases are TGTGCCAGCAGTAAACCTAGCGGGGGGGCTCTGGAGACCCAGTACTTC. Protein sequence: CASSKPSGGALETQYF.

This clonotype has at least ten counts. This sequence joins TRBV7-8 and TRBJ2-7, with TRBD2 identical over 9 bases. CDR1 is SGHVS and CDR2 is FQNEAQ in the germline V gene. The CDR3 has 14 residues. The V gene end was trimmed by 5 bases and the J gene end by 4 bases; junction bases not matched to a gene: 6. CDR3 loop: CASSQIAGVYEQYV. CDR3 nucleotide sequence: TGTGCCAGCAGCCAAATAGCGGGAGTTTACGAGCAGTACGTC.